This TCR beta chain was captured in a study of blood T cell repertoires in COVID-19. Study at large: PBMCs, B-cell-depleted T cells, or T cells were the source of the cDNA or gDNA that made up the material.

Sequencing used immunoSEQ multiplex PCR; TCRdb keeps in-frame clones, though not all of them. The top ten hold roughly 0.8% of the sample, which has 150,000 to 200,000 clones, approximately 91% seen once. Germline V lookup: CDR1 SGHTA, CDR2 FQGNSA. After removal of 1 base from V and 10 bases from J, the junction contained 4 bases not matched to a gene. The CDR3 runs to 14 residues. Participants' own reports of clinical history determined their cohort assignment. Sequenced material: PBMCs or T cells enriched from blood (not recorded which). The sequence came from a woman under 30 who had recovered from COVID-19. The rearrangement joins TRBV7-2 to TRBJ2-1; 10 bases match TRBD2. The CDR3 is CASSLVGTSVEQFF. Written as DNA, the CDR3 is TGTGCCAGCAGCTTAGTAGGGACTAGCGTAGAGCAGTTCTTC.